This T cell receptor beta chain was identified during a study of blood T cell repertoires in COVID-19. Study overall: The origin of the acute and convalescent COVID-19 samples was the United States, Italy and Spain.

The length of the CDR3 is 14 residues. As processed by the authors: By means of reference gene primer amplification, nucleated cell counts were estimated. Data came from immunoSEQ multiplex PCR; TCRdb stores just in-frame clones and leaves some out. That table is the source of V, J and clone size, and D and trimming were worked out from the DNA. The table records 150,000 to 200,000 clones, roughly 76% of them present only once. V gene TRBV21-1 combines with J gene TRBJ1-3. TRBV21-1 is a known pseudogene. Sequenced sample: peripheral blood. This TCR was recovered from a woman at least 80 years old with COVID-19, enrolled during active disease. CDR3 region: CASSPGTPGNTIYF. The CDR3 DNA follows: TGTGCCAGCAGCCCGGGGACTCCTGGAAACACCATATATTTT.